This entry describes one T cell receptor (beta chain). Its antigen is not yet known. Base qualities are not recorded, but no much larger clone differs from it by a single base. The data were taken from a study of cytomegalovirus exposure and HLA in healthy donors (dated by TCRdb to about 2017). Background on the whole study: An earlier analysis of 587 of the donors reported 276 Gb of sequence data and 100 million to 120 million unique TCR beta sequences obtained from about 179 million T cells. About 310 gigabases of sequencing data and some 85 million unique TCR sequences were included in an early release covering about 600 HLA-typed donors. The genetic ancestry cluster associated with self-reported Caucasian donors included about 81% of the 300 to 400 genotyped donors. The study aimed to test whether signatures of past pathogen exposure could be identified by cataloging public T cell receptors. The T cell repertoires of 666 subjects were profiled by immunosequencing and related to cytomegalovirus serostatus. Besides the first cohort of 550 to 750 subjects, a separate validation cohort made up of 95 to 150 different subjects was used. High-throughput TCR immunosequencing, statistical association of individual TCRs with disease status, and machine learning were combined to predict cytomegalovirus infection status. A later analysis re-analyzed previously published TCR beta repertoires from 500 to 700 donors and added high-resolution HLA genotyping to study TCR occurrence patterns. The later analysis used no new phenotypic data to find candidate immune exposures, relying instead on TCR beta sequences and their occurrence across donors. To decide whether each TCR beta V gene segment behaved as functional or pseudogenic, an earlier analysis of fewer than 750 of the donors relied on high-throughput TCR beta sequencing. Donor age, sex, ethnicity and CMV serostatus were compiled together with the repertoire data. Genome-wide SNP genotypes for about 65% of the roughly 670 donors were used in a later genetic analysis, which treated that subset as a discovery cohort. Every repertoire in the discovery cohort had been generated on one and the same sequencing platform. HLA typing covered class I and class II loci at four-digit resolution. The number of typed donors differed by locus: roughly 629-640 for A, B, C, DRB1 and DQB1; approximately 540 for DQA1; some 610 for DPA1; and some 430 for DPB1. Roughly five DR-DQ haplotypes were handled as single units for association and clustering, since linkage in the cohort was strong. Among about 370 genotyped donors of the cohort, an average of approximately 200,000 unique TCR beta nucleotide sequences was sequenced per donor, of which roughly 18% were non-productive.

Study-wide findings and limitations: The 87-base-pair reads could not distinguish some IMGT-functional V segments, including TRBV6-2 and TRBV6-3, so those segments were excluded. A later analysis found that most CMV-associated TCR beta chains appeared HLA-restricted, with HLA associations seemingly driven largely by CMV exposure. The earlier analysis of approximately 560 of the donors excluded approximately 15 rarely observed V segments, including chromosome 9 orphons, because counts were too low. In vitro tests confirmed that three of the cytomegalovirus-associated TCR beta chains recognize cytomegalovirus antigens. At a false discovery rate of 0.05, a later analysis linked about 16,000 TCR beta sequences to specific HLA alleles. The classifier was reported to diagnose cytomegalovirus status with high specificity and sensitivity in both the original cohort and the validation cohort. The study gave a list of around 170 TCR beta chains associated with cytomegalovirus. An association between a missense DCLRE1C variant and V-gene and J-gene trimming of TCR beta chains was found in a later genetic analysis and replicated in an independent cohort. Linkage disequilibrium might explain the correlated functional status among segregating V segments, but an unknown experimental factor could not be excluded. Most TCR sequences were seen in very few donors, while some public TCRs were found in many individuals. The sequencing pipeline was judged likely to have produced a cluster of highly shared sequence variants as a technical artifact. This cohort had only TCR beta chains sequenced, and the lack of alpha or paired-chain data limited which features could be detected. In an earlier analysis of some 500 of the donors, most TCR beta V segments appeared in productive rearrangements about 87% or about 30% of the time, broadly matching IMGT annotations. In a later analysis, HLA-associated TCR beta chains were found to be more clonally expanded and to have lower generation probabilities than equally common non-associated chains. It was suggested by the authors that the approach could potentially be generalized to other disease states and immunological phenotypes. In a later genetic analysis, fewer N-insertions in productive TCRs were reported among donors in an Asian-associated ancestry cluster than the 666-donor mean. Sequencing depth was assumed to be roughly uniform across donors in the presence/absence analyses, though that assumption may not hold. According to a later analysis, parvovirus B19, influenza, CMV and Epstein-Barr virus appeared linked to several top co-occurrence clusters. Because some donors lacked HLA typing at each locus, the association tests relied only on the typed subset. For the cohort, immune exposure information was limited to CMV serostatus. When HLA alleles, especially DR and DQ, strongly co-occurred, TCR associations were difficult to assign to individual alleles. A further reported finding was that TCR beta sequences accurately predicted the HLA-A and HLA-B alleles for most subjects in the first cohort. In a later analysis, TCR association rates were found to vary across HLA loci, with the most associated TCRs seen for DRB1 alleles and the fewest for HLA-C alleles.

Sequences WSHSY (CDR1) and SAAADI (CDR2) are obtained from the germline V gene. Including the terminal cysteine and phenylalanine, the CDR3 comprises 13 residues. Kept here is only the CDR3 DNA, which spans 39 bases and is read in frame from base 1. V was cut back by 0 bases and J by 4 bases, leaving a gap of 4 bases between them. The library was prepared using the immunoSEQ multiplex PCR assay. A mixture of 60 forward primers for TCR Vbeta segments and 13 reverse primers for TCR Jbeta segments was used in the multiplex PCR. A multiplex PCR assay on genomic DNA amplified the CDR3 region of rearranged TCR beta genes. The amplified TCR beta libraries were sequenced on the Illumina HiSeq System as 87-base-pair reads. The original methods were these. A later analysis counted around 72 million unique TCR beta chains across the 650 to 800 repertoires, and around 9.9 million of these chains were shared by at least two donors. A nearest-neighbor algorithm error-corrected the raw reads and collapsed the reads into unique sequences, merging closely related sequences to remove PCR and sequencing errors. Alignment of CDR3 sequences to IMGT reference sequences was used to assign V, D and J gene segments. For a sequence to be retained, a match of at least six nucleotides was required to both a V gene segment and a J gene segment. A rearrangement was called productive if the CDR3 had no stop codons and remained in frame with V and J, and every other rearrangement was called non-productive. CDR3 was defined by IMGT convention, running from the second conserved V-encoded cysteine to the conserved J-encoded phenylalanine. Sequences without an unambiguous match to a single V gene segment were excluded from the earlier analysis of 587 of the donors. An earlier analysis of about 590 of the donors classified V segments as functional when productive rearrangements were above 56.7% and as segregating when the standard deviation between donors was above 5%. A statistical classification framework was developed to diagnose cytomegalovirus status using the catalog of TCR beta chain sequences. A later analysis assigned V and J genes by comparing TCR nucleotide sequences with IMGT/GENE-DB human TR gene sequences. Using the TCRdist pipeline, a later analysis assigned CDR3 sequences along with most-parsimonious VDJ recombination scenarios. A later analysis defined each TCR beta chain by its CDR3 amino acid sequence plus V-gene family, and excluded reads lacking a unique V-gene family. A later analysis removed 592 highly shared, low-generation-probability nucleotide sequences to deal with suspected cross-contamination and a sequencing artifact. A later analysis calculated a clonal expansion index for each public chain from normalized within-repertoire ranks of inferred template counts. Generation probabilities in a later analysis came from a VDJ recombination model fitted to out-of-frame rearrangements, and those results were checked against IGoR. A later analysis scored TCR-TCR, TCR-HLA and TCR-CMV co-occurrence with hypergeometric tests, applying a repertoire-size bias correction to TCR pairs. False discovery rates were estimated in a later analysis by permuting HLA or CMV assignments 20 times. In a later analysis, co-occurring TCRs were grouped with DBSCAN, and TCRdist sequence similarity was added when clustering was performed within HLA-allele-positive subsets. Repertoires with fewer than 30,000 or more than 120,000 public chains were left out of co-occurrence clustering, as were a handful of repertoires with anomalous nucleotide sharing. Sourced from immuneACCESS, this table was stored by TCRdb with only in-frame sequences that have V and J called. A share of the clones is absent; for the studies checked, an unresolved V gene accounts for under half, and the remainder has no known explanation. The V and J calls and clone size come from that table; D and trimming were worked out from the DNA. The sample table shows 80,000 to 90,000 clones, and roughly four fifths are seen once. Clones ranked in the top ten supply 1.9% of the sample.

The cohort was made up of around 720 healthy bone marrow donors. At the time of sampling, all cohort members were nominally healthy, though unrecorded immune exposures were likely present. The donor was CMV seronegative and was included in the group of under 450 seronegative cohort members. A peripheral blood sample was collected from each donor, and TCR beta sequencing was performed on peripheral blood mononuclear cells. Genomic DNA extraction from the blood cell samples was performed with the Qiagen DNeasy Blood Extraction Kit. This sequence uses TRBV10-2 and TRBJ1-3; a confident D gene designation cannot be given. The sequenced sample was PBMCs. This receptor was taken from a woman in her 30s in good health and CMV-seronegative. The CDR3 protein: CASSESQGNTIYF. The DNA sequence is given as TGCGCCAGCAGTGAGTCGCAGGGAAACACCATATATTTT.